These 15 T cell receptor beta chains originate from one sample sequenced in a study of shared clonotypes between healthy human individuals. Assay: immunoSEQ multiplex PCR; the TCRdb copy retains only in-frame clones and omits some. There are hundreds of thousands of clones in the sample; around 80% occur only once, and about 12% lies in the top ten. Sequenced material: PBMCs. These receptors were collected from a woman aged 40-49 years in good health. Some clones in this sample may be carry-over from other donors' samples.

Only one count was recorded for this clone. The V call is TRBV28, the J call TRBJ1-2; D is unclear. The germline gives CDR1 MDHEN, CDR2 SYDVKM. This CDR3 has 12 amino acids. The V end lost 4 bases, the J end lost 4 bases, and 7 bases lay between the germline ends. The DNA for the CDR3 is TGTGCCAGCAGTTCCACCGGCTATGGCTACACCTTC. It translates to CASSSTGYGYTF.

The chain joins TRBV10-3 to TRBJ1-2, with D hard to call. V lost 6 bases to trimming and J lost 8 bases, with 19 bases between them. The CDR3 is made up of 14 amino acids. Germline V gives CDR1 ENHRY, CDR2 SYGVKD. CDR3 coding DNA: TGTGCCATCAGCCCCCCAGGTGGAGAAAGAGGCTACACCTTC. Its translation: CAISPPGGERGYTF.

This chain joins TRBV6-6 and TRBJ1-5; no clear D gene. V gave up 3 bases and J gave up 3 bases, with 12 bases separating them. CDR1 and CDR2 (germline): MNHNY, SVGAGI (reference sequence). There are 15 residues in the CDR3. Here the CDR3 reads CASSYGPEPNQPQHF. The CDR3 DNA follows: TGTGCCAGCAGTTATGGGCCAGAACCCAATCAGCCCCAGCATTTT.

This rearrangement joins TRBV28 to TRBJ1-3; D unclear. Per germline, CDR1 MDHEN and CDR2 SYDVKM. There are 17 residues in the CDR3. With 4 bases removed from V and 0 bases from J, the gap between germline ends came to 16 bases. The CDR3 sequence is CASSSHSALSSGNTIYF. In DNA form, the CDR3 reads TGTGCCAGCAGTTCCCACTCGGCCCTTAGCTCTGGAAACACCATATATTTT. Combining the CDR3 with reference TRBV28 and TRBJ1-3 gives the whole variable domain DVKVTQSSRYLVKRTGEKVFLECVQDMDHENMFWYRQDPGLGLRLIYFSYDVKMKEKGDIPEGYSVSREKKERFSLILESASTNQTSMYLCASSSHSALSSGNTIYFGEGSWLTVV.

This clone was seen a handful of times. CDR3: CATSRDRRRSVADTQYF. The CDR3 DNA is TGTGCCACCAGCAGAGATCGGAGGCGATCCGTGGCAGATACGCAGTATTTT. The V and J genes are TRBV15 and TRBJ2-3; D is possibly TRBD2 (5 bases). The V and J ends lost 0 bases and 4 bases respectively, with 17 bases between them. The CDR3 spans 17 residues. Germline CDR1 LNHNV, CDR2 YYDKDF (reference sequence).

This chain connects TRBV6-1 to TRBJ2-1, with 8 positions matching TRBD2. The germline V gene has CDR1 MNHNS and CDR2 SASEGT. This CDR3 contains 14 residues. The J segment lost 8 bases and the V segment lost 10 bases, leaving 13 bases of the junction unmatched. In DNA form, the CDR3 reads TGTGCCATCCGGGGGGGGAGGCTAGATTATGAGCAGTTCTTC. Translation: CAIRGGRLDYEQFF.

The V gene is TRBV11-1, the J gene TRBJ2-7, with D perhaps TRBD1 or TRBD2 (6 bases each). The J call is uncertain, as TRBJ2-5 better fits the DNA end. The CDR3 is 15 amino acids. CDR1 SGHAT and CDR2 FQDESV come from the germline V gene (reference sequence). The CDR3 sequence: CASSLGPGAQETQYF. CDR3 nucleotides: TGTGCCAGCAGCTTAGGCCCGGGGGCCCAAGAGACCCAGTACTTC.

This chain uses TRBV5-4 with TRBJ1-1, with no clear D. V lost 4 bases, J lost 1 base, and 8 bases lay in between. The V gene's germline CDR1 is SGHNT and CDR2 YYREEE (reference sequence). The CDR3 spans 13 residues. The CDR3 DNA follows: TGTGCCAGCAGCGGGGATGCGAACACTGAAGCTTTCTTT. It translates to CASSGDANTEAFF.

In DNA, the CDR3 is TGTGCCAGCAGTCTCCCGGGGGCGGAGTCCTACAATGAGCAGTTCTTC. Translated: CASSLPGAESYNEQFF. V is TRBV27 and J is TRBJ2-1, with D perhaps being TRBD1 or TRBD2 (6 bases each). V lost 5 bases and J lost 1, with 15 bases in between. This CDR3 contains 16 residues. Germline assignment: CDR1 MNHEY and CDR2 SMNVEV (reference sequence).

This clone was counted many times. The rearrangement joins TRBV21-1 to TRBJ1-3. TRBV21-1 is deemed a pseudogene. CDR3 size: 15 residues. In nucleotides, the CDR3 is TGTGCCAGCAGCAAACCCCGAGGGGTAGGAAACACCATATATTTT. Translating it yields CASSKPRGVGNTIYF.

The chain combines TRBV7-3 with TRBJ2-1, with 7 bases lining up with TRBD2. CDR3 length equals 15 residues. V lost 1 base, J lost 5 bases, and 5 bases stayed unmatched. CDR1 and CDR2 from the germline V gene are SGHTA and FQGTGA. CDR3 DNA sequence: TGTGCCAGCAGCTTAAAGCGGGACTTACACAATGAGCAGTTCTTC. Its translation: CASSLKRDLHNEQFF.

The chain employs TRBV27 and TRBJ2-1, with D unclear. CDR1 is MNHEY and CDR2 is SMNVEV in the germline V gene (reference sequence). The CDR3 is 11 amino acids. The V end was cut by 0 bases, the J end by 13 bases, with 7 bases between. The CDR3 region is CASSLSGNQFF. The CDR3 DNA is TGTGCCAGCAGTTTATCTGGAAACCAGTTCTTC.

The gene calls are TRBV7-2 and TRBJ2-7; 7 bases match TRBD2. This CDR3 is built from 16 residues. Losses at the gene ends were 2 bases for V and 0 bases for J; bases not matched to a gene: 7. Per the germline V gene, CDR1 is SGHTA and CDR2 is FQGNSA. Here the CDR3 DNA reads TGTGCCAGCAGCTTAAGTCCGGGAGGTGCCTCCTACGAGCAGTACTTC. Residues: CASSLSPGGASYEQYF.

Regarding this clone: One end of the junction fails to match germline, which may point to a read error. CDR3: CASRLDSGSTDTQYF. The CDR3 DNA reads as TGTGCCAGCAGATTGGATAGCGGAAGCACAGATACGCAGTATTTT. This chain connects TRBV5-4 to TRBJ2-3; perhaps TRBD2 as D (6 bases). Germline lookup yields CDR1 SGHNT and CDR2 YYREEE (reference sequence). There are 15 residues in the CDR3.

The chain recombines TRBV19 with TRBJ2-2; TRBD2 matches 8 bases. V lost 9 bases, J lost 3 bases, and 9 bases stayed unmatched. The CDR3 has 15 amino acids. The germline V gene has CDR1 LNHDA and CDR2 SQIVND (reference sequence). The CDR3 reads CASRLGTRDTGELFF. In DNA, the CDR3 is TGTGCCAGCCGCCTCGGGACTAGAGACACCGGGGAGCTGTTTTTT. Supplemented by reference TRBV19 and TRBJ2-2, the full variable domain reads DGGITQSPKYLFRKEGQNVTLSCEQNLNHDAMYWYRQDPGQGLRLIYYSQIVNDFQKGDIAEGYSVSREKKESFPLTVTSAQKNPTAFYLCASRLGTRDTGELFFGEGSRLTVL.